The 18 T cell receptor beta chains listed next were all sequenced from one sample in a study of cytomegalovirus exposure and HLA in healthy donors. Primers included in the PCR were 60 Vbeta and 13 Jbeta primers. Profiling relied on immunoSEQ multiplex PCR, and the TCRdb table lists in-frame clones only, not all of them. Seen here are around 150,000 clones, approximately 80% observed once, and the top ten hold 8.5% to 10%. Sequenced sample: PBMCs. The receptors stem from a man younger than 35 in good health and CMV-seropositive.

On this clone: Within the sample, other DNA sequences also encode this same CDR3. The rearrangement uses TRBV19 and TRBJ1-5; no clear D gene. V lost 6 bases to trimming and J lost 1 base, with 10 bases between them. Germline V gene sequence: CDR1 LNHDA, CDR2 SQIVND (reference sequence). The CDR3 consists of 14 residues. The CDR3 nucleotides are TGTGCCAGTAGCCCCTCGGGGAGCAATCAGCCCCAGCATTTT. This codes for CASSPSGSNQPQHF.

The CDR3 loop is CASSNAGVGEKLFF. CDR3 DNA: TGTGCCAGCAGTAACGCAGGGGTCGGTGAAAAACTGTTTTTT. V and J are TRBV27 and TRBJ1-4, with D maybe TRBD1 (6 bases). The CDR3 loop spans 14 amino acids. V was trimmed by 5 bases and J by 7 bases, leaving 14 bases between them. From germline, CDR1 is MNHEY and CDR2 SMNVEV (reference sequence). The full variable domain, rest sourced from reference TRBV27 and TRBJ1-4, is EAQVTQNPRYLITVTGKKLTVTCSQNMNHEYMSWYRQDPGLGLRQIYYSMNVEVTDKGDVPEGYKVSRKEKRNFPLILESPSPNQTSLYFCASSNAGVGEKLFFGSGTQLSVL.

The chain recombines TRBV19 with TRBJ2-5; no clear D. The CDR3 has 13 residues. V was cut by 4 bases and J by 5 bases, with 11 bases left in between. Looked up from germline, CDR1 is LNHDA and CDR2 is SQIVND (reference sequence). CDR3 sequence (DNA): TGTGCCAGTAGTACGCTACCTCGGGAGACCCAGTACTTC. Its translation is CASSTLPRETQYF.

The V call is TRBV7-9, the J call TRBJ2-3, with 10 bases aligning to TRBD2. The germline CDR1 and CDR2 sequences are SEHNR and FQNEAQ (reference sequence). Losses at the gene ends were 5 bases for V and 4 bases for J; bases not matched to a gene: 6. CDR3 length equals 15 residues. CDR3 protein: CASSPLAGESDTQYF. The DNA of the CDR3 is TGTGCCAGCAGCCCTCTAGCGGGAGAATCAGATACGCAGTATTTT.

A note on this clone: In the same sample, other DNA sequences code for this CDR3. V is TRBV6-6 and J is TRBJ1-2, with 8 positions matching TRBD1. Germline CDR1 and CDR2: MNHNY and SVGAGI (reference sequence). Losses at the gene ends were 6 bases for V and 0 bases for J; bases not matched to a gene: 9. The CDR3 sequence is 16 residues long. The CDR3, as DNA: TGTGCCAGCAGCCGCCGGGACAGGCGCACTAACTATGGCTACACCTTC. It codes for CASSRRDRRTNYGYTF.

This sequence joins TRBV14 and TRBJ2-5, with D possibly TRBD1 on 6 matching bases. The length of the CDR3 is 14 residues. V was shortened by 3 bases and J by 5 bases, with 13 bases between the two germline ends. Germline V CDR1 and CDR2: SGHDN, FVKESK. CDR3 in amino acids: CASSQVTGWETQYF. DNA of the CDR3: TGTGCCAGCAGCCAGGTTACAGGGTGGGAGACCCAGTACTTC. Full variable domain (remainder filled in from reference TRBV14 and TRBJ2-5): EAGVTQFPSHSVIEKGQTVTLRCDPISGHDNLYWYRRVMGKEIKFLLHFVKESKQDESGMPNNRFLAERTGGTYSTLKVQPAELEDSGVYFCASSQVTGWETQYFGPGTRLLVL.

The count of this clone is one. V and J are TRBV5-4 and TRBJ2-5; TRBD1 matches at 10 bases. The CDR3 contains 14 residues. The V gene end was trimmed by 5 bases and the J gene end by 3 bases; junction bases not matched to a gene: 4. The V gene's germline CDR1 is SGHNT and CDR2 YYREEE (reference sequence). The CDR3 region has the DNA TGTGCCAGCAGACGTGGGACAGGGGAAGAGACCCAGTACTTC. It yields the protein CASRRGTGEETQYF.

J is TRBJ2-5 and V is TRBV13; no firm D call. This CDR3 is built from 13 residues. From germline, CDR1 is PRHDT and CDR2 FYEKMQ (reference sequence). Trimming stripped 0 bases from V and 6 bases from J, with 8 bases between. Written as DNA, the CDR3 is TGTGCCAGCAGCTTAGGGAGGTGGAAGACCCAGTACTTC. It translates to CASSLGRWKTQYF.

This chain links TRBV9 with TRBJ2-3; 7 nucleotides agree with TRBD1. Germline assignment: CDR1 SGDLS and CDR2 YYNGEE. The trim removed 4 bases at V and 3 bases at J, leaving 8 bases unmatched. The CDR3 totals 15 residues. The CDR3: CASSPEARGTDTQYF. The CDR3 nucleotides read TGTGCCAGCAGCCCAGAGGCCAGGGGGACAGATACGCAGTATTTT.

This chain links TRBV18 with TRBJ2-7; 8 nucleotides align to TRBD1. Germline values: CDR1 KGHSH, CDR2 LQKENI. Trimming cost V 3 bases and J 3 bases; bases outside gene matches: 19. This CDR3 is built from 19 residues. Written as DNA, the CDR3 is TGTGCCAGCTCACCCTACAATGTCGGGACAGGACTCTCCCTCTACGAGCAGTACTTC. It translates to CASSPYNVGTGLSLYEQYF.

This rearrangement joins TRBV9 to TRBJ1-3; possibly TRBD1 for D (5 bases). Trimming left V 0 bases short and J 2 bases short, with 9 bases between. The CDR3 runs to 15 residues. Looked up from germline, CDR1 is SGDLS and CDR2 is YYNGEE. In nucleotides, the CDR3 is TGTGCCAGCAGCGTAGGGGGCAGGGCTGGAAACACCATATATTTT. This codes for CASSVGGRAGNTIYF.

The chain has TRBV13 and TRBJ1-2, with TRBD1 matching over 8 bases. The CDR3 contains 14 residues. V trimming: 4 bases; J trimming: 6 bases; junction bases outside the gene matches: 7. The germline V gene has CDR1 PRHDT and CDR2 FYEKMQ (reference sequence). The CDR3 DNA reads TGTGCCAGCAGCTCAAGGACAGGGCGTGATGGCTACACCTTC. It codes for CASSSRTGRDGYTF.

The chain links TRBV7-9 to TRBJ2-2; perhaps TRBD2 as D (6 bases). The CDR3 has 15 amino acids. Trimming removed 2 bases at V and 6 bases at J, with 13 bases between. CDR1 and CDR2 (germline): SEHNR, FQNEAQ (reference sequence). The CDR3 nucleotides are TGTGCCAGCAGCTTAATGATGGGGGGTTCCGGGGAGCTGTTTTTT. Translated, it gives CASSLMMGGSGELFF. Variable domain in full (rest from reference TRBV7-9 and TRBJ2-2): DTGVSQNPRHKITKRGQNVTFRCDPISEHNRLYWYRQTLGQGPEFLTYFQNEAQLEKSRLLSDRFSAERPKGSFSTLEIQRTEQGDSAMYLCASSLMMGGSGELFFGEGSRLTVL.

The CDR3 DNA sequence: TGTGCCAGCAGCTCCTGGGGTAGCGGTGCACAACCCTACGAGCAGTACTTC. It yields the protein CASSSWGSGAQPYEQYF. The chain employs TRBV7-6 and TRBJ2-7; tentative D call: TRBD2 (6 bases). Germline assignment: CDR1 SGHVS and CDR2 FNYEAQ. The ends were cut back, 4 bases at V and 2 bases at J, with 21 bases in the middle. CDR3 length: 17 amino acids.

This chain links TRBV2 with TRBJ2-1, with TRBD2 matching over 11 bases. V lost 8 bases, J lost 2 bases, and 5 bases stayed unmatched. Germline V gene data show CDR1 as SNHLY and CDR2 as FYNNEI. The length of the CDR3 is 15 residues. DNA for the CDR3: TGTGCCAGCGATAGCGGGAGGGCCACCTACAATGAGCAGTTCTTC. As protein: CASDSGRATYNEQFF.

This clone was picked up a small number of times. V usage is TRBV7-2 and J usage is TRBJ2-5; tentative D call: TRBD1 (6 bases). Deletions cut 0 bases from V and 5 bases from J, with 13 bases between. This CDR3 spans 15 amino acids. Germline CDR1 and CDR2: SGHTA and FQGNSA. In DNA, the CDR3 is TGTGCCAGCAGCTTAGCGGGGGCTGGGTACGAGACCCAGTACTTC. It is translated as CASSLAGAGYETQYF.

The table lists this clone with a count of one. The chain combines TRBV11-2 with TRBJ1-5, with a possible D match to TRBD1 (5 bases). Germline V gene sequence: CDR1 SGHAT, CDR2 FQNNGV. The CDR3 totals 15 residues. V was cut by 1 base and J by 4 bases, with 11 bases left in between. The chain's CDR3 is CASSLGQGLNQPQHF. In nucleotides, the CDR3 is TGTGCCAGCAGCTTAGGTCAGGGATTAAATCAGCCCCAGCATTTT.

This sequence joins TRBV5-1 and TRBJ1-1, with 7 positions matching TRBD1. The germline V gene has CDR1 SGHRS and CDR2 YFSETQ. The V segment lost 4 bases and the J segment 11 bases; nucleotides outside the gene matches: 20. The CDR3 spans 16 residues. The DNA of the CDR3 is TGCGCCAGCAGCAGGGTCATCGGGGACAGCTTCGCGCTGGCTTTCTTT. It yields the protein CASSRVIGDSFALAFF.